The T cell receptor beta chain described here comes from a study of blood T cell repertoires in COVID-19. On the study more broadly: Donors in the United States, Italy and Spain gave samples during acute or convalescent COVID-19. T cells, B-cell-depleted T cells, or PBMCs supplied cDNA or gDNA.

Trimming left V 5 bases short and J 3 bases short, with 16 bases between. The CDR3 consists of 15 residues. Per germline, CDR1 SGHTA and CDR2 FQGNSA. As processed by the authors: From reference gene primer amplification, estimates of nucleated cell counts were derived. Profiled with immunoSEQ multiplex PCR; TCRdb holds only in-frame clones, not every one. V, J and clone size are taken as reported in that table, and D and trimming were inferred from the DNA itself. The sample gives roughly 200,000 clones, 83% of which show up once; over 1% is in the top ten. Followed longitudinally, the Seattle patients had been enrolled during active infection.

The chain recombines TRBV7-2 with TRBJ2-5; weak D call: TRBD1 (7 bases). Sequencing used peripheral blood. This sequence was found in a woman aged 25 to 39 with COVID-19, enrolled during active disease. CDR3 DNA: TGTGCCAGCAGCCCAGGTGGCAGGGGGGAAGAGACCCAGTACTTC. Protein sequence: CASSPGGRGEETQYF.